This T cell receptor (beta chain) was recorded in a study of cytomegalovirus exposure and HLA in healthy donors (dated by TCRdb to 2017 to 2019). The study in broad terms: According to a later analysis, the roughly 120 validation repertoires were produced on the same platform as the roughly 600 repertoires of the first cohort. The study aimed to test whether signatures of past pathogen exposure could be identified by cataloging public T cell receptors. Along with the roughly 710-subject first cohort, a separate validation cohort of over a hundred different subjects was used. To predict cytomegalovirus infection status, the study brought together high-throughput TCR immunosequencing, statistical association of individual TCRs with disease status, and machine learning.

A remark on this clone: There is no known antigen for this receptor. No base quality information exists; no much larger clone differs at one position.

The full study reports these points: In a later analysis, TCRs clustered in the first cohort were found to also tend to co-occur in the roughly 130 validation repertoires, with around 94% of cluster scores above 0. Three of the identified cytomegalovirus-associated TCR beta chains were confirmed in vitro to be specific for cytomegalovirus antigens. The validation cohort had no HLA typing available for a later analysis, so co-occurrence within that cohort was assessed over all 120 or so repertoires. In the study, around 150 TCR beta chains were listed as associated with cytomegalovirus. Cytomegalovirus status was reported to be diagnosed by the classifier with high specificity and sensitivity in both the original and validation cohorts. Across donors, most TCR sequences were observed very rarely, whereas some public TCRs were present in many individuals. The authors suggested that the approach could potentially be generalized to other disease states and immunological phenotypes.

V loses 5 bases at its end and J loses 9 bases; junction bases beyond the gene matches: 8. Per the germline V gene (reference sequence), PRHDT is the CDR1 and FYEKMQ is the CDR2. CDR3 length: 14 amino acids, cysteine to phenylalanine. CDR3 DNA is the only sequence kept; it has 42 bases, read in frame from the first base. Preparation of the library involved the immunoSEQ multiplex PCR assay. As for how the authors treated the data: A statistical classification framework was built to diagnose cytomegalovirus status from the catalog of TCR beta chain sequences. The table was pulled from immuneACCESS by TCRdb, which kept in-frame rearrangements only. Such tables lose some clones; where checked, under half of the loss comes from unresolved V genes, and the rest has no known cause. Clonal size and the V and J genes are those of that table, whereas D and trimming came from the DNA. A total of about 71,000 clones appear in this sample, around 96% of them only once. Roughly 1.4% of the sample is held by the ten biggest clonotypes.

The donors belonged to the validation cohort of around 130 subjects, which was separate from the roughly 700-subject first cohort. The sequence links TRBV13 to TRBJ2-1; the central 9 bases match TRBD2. Sequenced: PBMCs. The receptor comes from a man younger than 35 in good health and CMV-seropositive. The nucleotides are TGTGCCAGCAGCGAAACCTTAGCGGGAGCTGAGCAGTTCTTC. This encodes CASSETLAGAEQFF.